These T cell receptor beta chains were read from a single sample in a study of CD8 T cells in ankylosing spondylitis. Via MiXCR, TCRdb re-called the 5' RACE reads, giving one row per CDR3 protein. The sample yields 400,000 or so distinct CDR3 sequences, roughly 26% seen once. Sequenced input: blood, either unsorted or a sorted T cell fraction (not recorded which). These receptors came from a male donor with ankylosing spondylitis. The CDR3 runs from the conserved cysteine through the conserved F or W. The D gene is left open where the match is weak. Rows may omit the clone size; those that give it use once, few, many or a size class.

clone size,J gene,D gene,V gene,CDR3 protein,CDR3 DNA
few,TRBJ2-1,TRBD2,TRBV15,CATSRLAGSYNEQFF,TGTGCCACCAGCAGACTAGCGGGCTCCTACAATGAGCAGTTCTTC
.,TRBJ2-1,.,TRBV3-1,CASSQEEGGYNEQFF,TGTGCCAGCAGCCAAGAGGAGGGGGGATACAATGAGCAGTTCTTC
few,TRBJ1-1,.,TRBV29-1,CSVGDGLMNTEAFF,TGCAGCGTTGGTGACGGACTAATGAACACTGAAGCTTTCTTT
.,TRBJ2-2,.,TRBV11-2,CASSLQPTGELFF,TGTGCCAGCAGCTTACAGCCCACCGGGGAGCTGTTTTTT
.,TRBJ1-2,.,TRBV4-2,CASSPLGGGGYGYTF,TGTGCCAGCAGCCCCCTGGGGGGGGGCGGCTATGGCTACACCTTC
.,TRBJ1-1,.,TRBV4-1,CASSQGRGKGNTEAFF,TGCGCCAGCAGCCAAGGTAGAGGGAAGGGGAACACTGAAGCTTTCTTT
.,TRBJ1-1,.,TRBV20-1,CSARFVGVMNTEAFF,TGCAGTGCTAGATTCGTCGGGGTTATGAACACTGAAGCTTTCTTT
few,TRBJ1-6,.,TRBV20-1,CSARRDPSANSPLHF,TGCAGTGCTAGGAGGGACCCTTCGGCGAATTCACCCCTCCACTTT
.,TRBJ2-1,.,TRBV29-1,CSVGTVDEQFF,TGCAGCGTTGGAACAGTTGATGAGCAGTTCTTC
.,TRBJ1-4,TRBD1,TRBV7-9,CASSLDPGQVMFF,TGTGCCAGCAGCTTAGACCCGGGACAGGTCATGTTTTTT
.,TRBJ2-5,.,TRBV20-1,CSARDYRQGGLTQYF,TGCAGTGCTAGAGATTATCGGCAGGGAGGACTGACCCAGTACTTC
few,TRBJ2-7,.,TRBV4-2,CASSQKPIYEQYF,TGTGCCAGCAGCCAAAAACCCATCTACGAGCAGTACTTC
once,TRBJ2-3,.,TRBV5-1,CASSLDFAGLVTQYF,TGCGCCAGCAGCTTGGATTTCGCGGGGCTGGTTACGCAGTATTTT
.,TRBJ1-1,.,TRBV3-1,CASSPESGWTEAFF,TGTGCCAGCAGCCCCGAGAGCGGATGGACTGAAGCTTTCTTT
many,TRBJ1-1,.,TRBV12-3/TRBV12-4,CASSLRVQQGLEAFF,TGTGCCAGCAGTTTAAGGGTACAACAGGGCCTTGAAGCTTTCTTT
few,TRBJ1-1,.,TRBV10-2,CASSSVGSGTEAFF,TGCGCCAGCAGCTCGGTGGGTTCGGGCACTGAAGCTTTCTTT
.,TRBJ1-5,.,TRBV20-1,CSARTTGPNQPQHF,TGCAGTGCTCGGACGACCGGGCCGAATCAGCCCCAGCATTTT
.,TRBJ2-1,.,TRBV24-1,CATSEGRFTSSYNEQFF,TGTGCCACCAGTGAAGGGAGGTTTACGAGCTCCTACAATGAGCAGTTCTTC
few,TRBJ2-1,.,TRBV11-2,CASSLVVYGEQFF,TGTGCCAGCAGCCTAGTAGTCTATGGTGAGCAGTTCTTC
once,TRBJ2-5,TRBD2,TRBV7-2,CASSSGTTPEWETQYF,TGTGCCAGCAGCTCGGGGACTACCCCGGAGTGGGAGACCCAGTACTTC
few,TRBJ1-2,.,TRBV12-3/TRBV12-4,CASSFFGERYGYTF,TGTGCCAGCAGTTTCTTCGGCGAGCGGTATGGCTACACCTTC
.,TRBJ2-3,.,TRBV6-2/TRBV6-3,CASSPGEPDTQYF,TGTGCCAGCTCTCCGGGGGAGCCAGATACGCAGTATTTT
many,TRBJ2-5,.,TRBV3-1,CASSQDTPGTWETQYF,TGTGCCAGCAGCCAAGATACACCGGGAACATGGGAGACCCAGTACTTC
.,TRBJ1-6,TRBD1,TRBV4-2,CASSPAETGGFGSYNSPLHF,TGTGCCAGCAGCCCGGCGGAGACAGGGGGTTTCGGCTCCTATAATTCACCCCTCCACTTT
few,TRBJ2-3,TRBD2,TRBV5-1,CASKREIADTQYF,TGCGCCAGCAAGCGGGAGATAGCAGATACGCAGTATTTT
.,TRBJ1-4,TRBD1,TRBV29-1,CSVGGGQGAVAEKLFF,TGCAGCGTTGGGGGGGGACAGGGGGCCGTGGCGGAGAAACTGTTTTTT
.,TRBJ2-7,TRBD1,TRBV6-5,CASSYHRDRGSYEQYF,TGTGCCAGCAGTTACCACCGGGACAGGGGCTCCTACGAGCAGTACTTC
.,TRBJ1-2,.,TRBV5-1,CASSLAVGPDGYTF,TGCGCCAGCAGCTTGGCCGTGGGTCCCGATGGCTACACCTTC
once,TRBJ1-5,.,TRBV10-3,CAISVGVGNQPQHF,TGTGCCATCAGTGTGGGGGTCGGCAATCAGCCCCAGCATTTT
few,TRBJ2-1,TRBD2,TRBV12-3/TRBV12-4,CASSLAPGGFGKEQFF,TGTGCCAGCAGTTTAGCGCCGGGAGGGTTCGGTAAGGAGCAGTTCTTC
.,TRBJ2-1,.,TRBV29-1,CSVEDQRTSSSYNEQFF,TGCAGCGTTGAAGATCAAAGGACATCTAGCTCCTACAATGAGCAGTTCTTC
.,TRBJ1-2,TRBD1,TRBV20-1,CSARTGKNYGYTF,TGCAGTGCGCGGACAGGGAAGAACTATGGCTACACCTTC
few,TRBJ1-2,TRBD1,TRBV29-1,CSVRDRGYGYTF,TGCAGCGTAAGGGACAGAGGCTATGGCTACACCTTC
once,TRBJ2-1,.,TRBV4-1,CASSQVSAQQFF,TGCGCCAGCAGCCAAGTTTCGGCTCAGCAGTTCTTC
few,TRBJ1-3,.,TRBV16,CASSQGPPVGNTIYF,TGTGCCAGCAGCCAAGGGCCTCCCGTAGGAAACACCATATATTTT
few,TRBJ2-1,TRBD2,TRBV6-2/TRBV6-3,CASTLLTSGKNEQFF,TGTGCCAGCACCCTCCTGACTAGCGGTAAAAATGAGCAGTTCTTC
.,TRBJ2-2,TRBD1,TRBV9,CASSPRQGGNTGELFF,TGTGCCAGCAGCCCCCGACAGGGGGGAAACACCGGGGAGCTGTTTTTT
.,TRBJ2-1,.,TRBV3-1,CASSQQPRAYNEQFF,TGTGCCAGCAGCCAGCAGCCCCGGGCCTACAATGAGCAGTTCTTC
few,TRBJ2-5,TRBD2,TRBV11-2,CASSLGRSSGDYQETQYF,TGTGCCAGCAGCTTAGGCCGTTCTAGCGGAGATTACCAAGAGACCCAGTACTTC
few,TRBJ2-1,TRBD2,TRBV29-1,CSVESSSGSSYNEQFF,TGCAGCGTGGAGAGTAGTAGCGGGAGTTCCTACAATGAGCAGTTCTTC
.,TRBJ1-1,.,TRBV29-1,CSAPGGRRTEAFF,TGCAGCGCCCCGGGAGGGCGGAGGACTGAAGCTTTCTTT
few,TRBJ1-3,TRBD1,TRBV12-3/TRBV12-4,CASSPRTGGSGNTIYF,TGTGCCAGCAGCCCTAGGACAGGGGGCTCTGGAAACACCATATATTTT
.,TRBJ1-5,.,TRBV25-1,CASSDTGTEHRPQHF,TGTGCCAGCAGTGATACCGGGACGGAGCATCGGCCCCAGCATTTT
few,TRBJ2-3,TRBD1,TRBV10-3,CAISRGMGTDTQYF,TGTGCCATCAGCAGGGGGATGGGCACAGATACGCAGTATTTT
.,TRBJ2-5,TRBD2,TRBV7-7,CASSLEDGRKTQYF,TGTGCCAGCAGCTTAGAGGACGGGAGGAAGACCCAGTACTTC
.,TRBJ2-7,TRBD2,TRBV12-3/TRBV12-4,CASSWDSGTTYEQYF,TGTGCCAGCAGCTGGGATAGCGGGACCACCTACGAGCAGTACTTC
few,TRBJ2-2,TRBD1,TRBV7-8,CASRSGTGDTGELFF,TGTGCCAGCAGATCCGGGACAGGGGACACCGGGGAGCTGTTTTTT
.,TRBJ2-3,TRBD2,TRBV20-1,CSVRTSGRDTQYF,TGCAGTGTTCGGACTAGCGGGAGGGATACGCAGTATTTT
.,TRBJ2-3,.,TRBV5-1,CASSTRTDTQYF,TGCGCCAGCAGCACCCGCACAGATACGCAGTATTTT
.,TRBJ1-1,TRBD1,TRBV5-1,CASRLTTGATEAFF,TGCGCCAGCAGACTAACTACAGGGGCCACTGAAGCTTTCTTT
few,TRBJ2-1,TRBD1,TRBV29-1,CSVRQGGWRSSYNEQFF,TGCAGCGTCAGACAGGGTGGGTGGAGAAGCTCCTACAATGAGCAGTTCTTC
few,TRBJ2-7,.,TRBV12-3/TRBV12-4,CASSLFSWSYEQYF,TGTGCCAGCAGCCTCTTTTCTTGGTCCTACGAGCAGTACTTC
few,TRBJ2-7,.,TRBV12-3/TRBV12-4,CASSRGGDSYEQYF,TGTGCCAGCAGTAGGGGGGGTGACTCCTACGAGCAGTACTTC
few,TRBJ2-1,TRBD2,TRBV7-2,CASSFFGTRDSEQFF,TGTGCCAGCAGCTTCTTCGGGACTAGGGATTCTGAGCAGTTCTTC
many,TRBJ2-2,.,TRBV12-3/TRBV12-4,CASSLTQNTGELFF,TGTGCCAGCAGTTTAACACAGAACACCGGGGAGCTGTTTTTT